The 16 T cell receptor beta chains below come from one sample, sequenced in a study of T cell responses to AZD1222 COVID-19 vaccine. Assay used: immunoSEQ multiplex PCR; TCRdb lists only in-frame clones, some missing. Here the sample spans some 250,000 clones, 94% being singletons. The specimen was peripheral blood, collected 28 days after the second AZD1222 dose. These receptor sequences come from an adult who received the AZD1222 COVID-19 vaccine.

This clone was found once. The chain has TRBV7-2 and TRBJ1-2; D remains unclear. Germline V CDR1 and CDR2: SGHTA, FQGNSA. The CDR3 spans 13 residues. The germline V and J ends were trimmed by 5 bases and 4 bases, with 11 bases remaining between them. CDR3 amino acids: CASSIRITYGYTF. The CDR3, as DNA: TGTGCCAGCAGCATCAGGATTACCTATGGCTACACCTTC.

V usage is TRBV5-1 and J usage is TRBJ2-7, with D unresolved. The germline V and J ends were trimmed by 2 bases and 5 bases, with 8 bases remaining between them. The CDR3 runs to 12 residues. Germline values: CDR1 SGHRS, CDR2 YFSETQ. The CDR3 protein is CASSFFGDEQYF. The CDR3 DNA reads TGCGCCAGCAGCTTCTTTGGGGACGAGCAGTACTTC.

V and J are TRBV30 and TRBJ1-2; D is possibly TRBD1 (5 bases). Trimming shortened V by 7 bases and J by 3 bases, and 18 bases separated the two germline ends. Germline loops: CDR1 GTSNPN, CDR2 SVGIG (reference sequence). CDR3 length equals 14 residues. The CDR3 DNA sequence: TGTGCCTACACAGGAGGGGTGAGTCACTATGGCTACACCTTC. This sequence encodes CAYTGGVSHYGYTF.

This chain connects TRBV29-1 to TRBJ2-4, with a tentative D call TRBD1 (6 bases). Trimming took off 7 bases at V and 1 base at J, with 14 bases between the two ends. The CDR3 totals 14 residues. The germline gives CDR1 SQVTM, CDR2 ANQGSEA. DNA for the CDR3: TGCAGCGCGCTAGGGGGATTGGCCAAAAACATTCAGTACTTC. It specifies CSALGGLAKNIQYF.

This chain connects TRBV27 to TRBJ1-1; D unclear. This CDR3 has 13 residues. CDR1 and CDR2 (germline): MNHEY, SMNVEV (reference sequence). The V end was cut by 3 bases, the J end by 1 base, with 6 bases between. CDR3: CASSFRGNTEAFF. In DNA form, the CDR3 reads TGTGCCAGCAGTTTTCGGGGGAACACTGAAGCTTTCTTT.

This clone appeared a single time. The chain employs TRBV5-1 and TRBJ2-7; TRBD2 aligns across 9 bases. Germline V gene data show CDR1 as SGHRS and CDR2 as YFSETQ. The ends lost 1 base at V and 3 bases at J; junction bases unmatched: 8. The CDR3 spans 16 residues. The CDR3 coding sequence is TGCGCCAGCAGCTTGAGCCCCGGGACTAGCATCTACGAGCAGTACTTC. Residues: CASSLSPGTSIYEQYF. Full variable domain (outside the CDR3, taken from reference TRBV5-1 and TRBJ2-7): KAGVTQTPRYLIKTRGQQVTLSCSPISGHRSVSWYQQTPGQGLQFLFEYFSETQRNKGNFPGRFSGRQFSNSRSEMNVSTLELGDSALYLCASSLSPGTSIYEQYFGPGTRLTVT.

This chain connects TRBV2 to TRBJ2-5; 7 nucleotides match TRBD1. Trimming removed 6 bases from V and 5 bases from J; junction bases left unmatched: 9. CDR3 length: 14 residues. Germline values: CDR1 SNHLY, CDR2 FYNNEI. The CDR3 here is CASRGSDRAETQYF. CDR3 in DNA: TGTGCCAGCAGGGGAAGTGACAGGGCTGAGACCCAGTACTTC. Looking up the rest from reference TRBV2 and TRBJ2-5 gives the full variable domain: EPEVTQTPSHQVTQMGQEVILRCVPISNHLYFYWYRQILGQKVEFLVSFYNNEISEKSEIFDDQFSVERPDGSNFTLKIRSTKLEDSAMYFCASRGSDRAETQYFGPGTRLLVL.

The genes are TRBV6-2 or TRBV6-3 and TRBJ2-1, with D maybe TRBD1 (6 bases). Germline CDR1 MNHEY, CDR2 SVGEGT. Deletions cut 4 bases from V and 2 bases from J, with 12 bases between. This CDR3 comprises 15 residues. The CDR3 region has the DNA TGTGCCAGCAGTTCCCAAGGGGGAGCCTACAATGAGCAGTTCTTC. The encoded protein is CASSSQGGAYNEQFF.

This rearrangement joins TRBV7-2 to TRBJ1-5; possibly TRBD1 for D (5 bases). The CDR3 covers 15 residues. Between the trimmed V and J ends, which lost 5 bases and 0 bases, there was a span of 11 bases. In germline, CDR1 is SGHTA, CDR2 FQGNSA. CDR3 nucleotide sequence: TGTGCCAGCAGCCGGGCTCAGGGTAGCAATCAGCCCCAGCATTTT. The encoded protein is CASSRAQGSNQPQHF.

J is TRBJ2-7 and V is TRBV4-1; 7 positions agree with TRBD1. The germline V gene encodes CDR1 MGHRA and CDR2 YSYEKL. The CDR3 runs 17 residues. V shed 4 bases and J 6 bases; nucleotides not matched to a gene: 18. This CDR3 reads CASSPNLSGGSLSEQYF. The CDR3 bases are TGCGCCAGCAGCCCAAACCTCTCAGGGGGAAGTTTGTCCGAGCAGTACTTC.

J is TRBJ1-1 and V is TRBV9; TRBD1 matches at 9 bases. Germline-derived CDR1 and CDR2 are SGDLS and YYNGEE. V lost 9 bases and J lost 6; bases outside the gene matches: 12. The CDR3 is 14 residues long. CDR3: CATPRGTGWAEAFF. The CDR3 nucleotides are TGTGCCACCCCTAGGGGGACAGGGTGGGCTGAAGCTTTCTTT.

This rearrangement joins TRBV29-1 to TRBJ2-2, with TRBD1 matching 12 bases. The CDR3 is 14 residues long. Trimming removed 7 bases from V and 5 bases from J; junction bases left unmatched: 5. Germline CDR1 SQVTM, CDR2 ANQGSEA. CDR3 sequence: CSARDRGPTGELFF. The CDR3 DNA reads TGCAGCGCCCGGGACAGGGGGCCGACCGGGGAGCTGTTTTTT.

The chain uses TRBV12-3 or TRBV12-4 and TRBJ2-7; D call uncertain. Between the trimmed V and J ends, which lost 5 bases and 6 bases, there was a span of 11 bases. CDR3 size: 12 residues. The CDR3 sequence is CASSALESEQYF. For the CDR3, the DNA is TGTGCCAGCAGTGCCCTCGAGTCCGAGCAGTACTTC.

The genes are TRBV29-1 and TRBJ2-3; TRBD2 matches at 11 bases. The CDR3 totals 17 residues. Germline CDR1 and CDR2: SQVTM and ANQGSEA. Trimming took 4 bases from V and 4 from J; bases not matched to a gene: 13. The CDR3 bases are TGCAGCGTTGCCACTAGCGGGAGTTTGTTCGTCGCAGATACGCAGTATTTT. Its translation is CSVATSGSLFVADTQYF.

This clone was recorded only once. The genes are TRBV7-9 and TRBJ1-4; D is unresolved. CDR1 is SEHNR, CDR2 FQNEAQ, per germline (reference sequence). CDR3 length: 12 amino acids. Trimming took 2 bases from V and 12 from J, leaving 10 bases between them. As DNA, the CDR3 is TGTGCCAGCAGCTTATTAGACGGGGAACTGTTTTTT. Translating it yields CASSLLDGELFF.

The V call is TRBV4-3, the J call TRBJ1-2; TRBD1 matches at 8 bases. The CDR3 has 15 amino acids. Trimming removed 4 bases from V and 4 bases from J; junction bases left unmatched: 8. Germline CDR1 LGHNA, CDR2 YSLEER. As DNA, the CDR3 is TGCGCCAGCAGCCCAAAACTGACAGGGGTCTATGGCTACACCTTC. Amino acids: CASSPKLTGVYGYTF.